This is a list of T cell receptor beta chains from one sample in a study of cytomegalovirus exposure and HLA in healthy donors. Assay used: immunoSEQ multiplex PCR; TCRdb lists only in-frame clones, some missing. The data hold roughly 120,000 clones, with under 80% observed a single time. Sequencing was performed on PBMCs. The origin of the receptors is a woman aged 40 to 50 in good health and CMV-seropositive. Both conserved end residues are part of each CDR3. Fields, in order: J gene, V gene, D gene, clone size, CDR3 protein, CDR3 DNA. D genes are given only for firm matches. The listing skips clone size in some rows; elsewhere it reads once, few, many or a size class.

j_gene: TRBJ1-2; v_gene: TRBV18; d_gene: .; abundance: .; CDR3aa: CASSPGQGNYGYTF; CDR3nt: TGTGCCAGCTCACCCGGGCAGGGGAACTATGGCTACACCTTC
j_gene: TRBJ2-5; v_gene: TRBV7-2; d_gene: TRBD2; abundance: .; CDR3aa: CASSLVLGLAAQETQYF; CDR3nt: TGTGCCAGCAGCTTAGTTCTGGGACTAGCGGCACAAGAGACCCAGTACTTC
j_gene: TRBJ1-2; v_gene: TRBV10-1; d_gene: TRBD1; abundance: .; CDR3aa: CASSECLGTGAMKPYGYTF; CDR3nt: TGCGCCAGCAGTGAGTGTTTGGGGACAGGGGCGATGAAACCCTATGGCTACACCTTC
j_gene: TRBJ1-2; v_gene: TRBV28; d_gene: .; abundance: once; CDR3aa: CASSLSTGASYGYTF; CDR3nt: TGTGCCAGCAGTTTATCGACTGGTGCCAGCTATGGCTACACCTTC
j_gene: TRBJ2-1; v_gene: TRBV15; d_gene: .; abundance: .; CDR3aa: CATSRALTGVPYNEQFF; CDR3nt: TGTGCCACCAGCAGAGCTTTAACGGGAGTCCCCTACAATGAGCAGTTCTTC
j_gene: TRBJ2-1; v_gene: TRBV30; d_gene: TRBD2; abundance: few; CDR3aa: CAWSAAGGAYNEQFF; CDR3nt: TGTGCCTGGAGTGCTGCGGGGGGGGCCTACAATGAGCAGTTCTTC
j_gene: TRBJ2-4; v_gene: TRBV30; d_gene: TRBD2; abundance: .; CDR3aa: CAWQLSGSLSNIQYF; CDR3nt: TGTGCCTGGCAACTTAGCGGGTCGTTATCAAACATTCAGTACTTC
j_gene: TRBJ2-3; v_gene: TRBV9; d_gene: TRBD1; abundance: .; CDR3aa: CASSVRSGTGADTQYF; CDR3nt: TGTGCCAGCAGCGTCAGGAGCGGGACAGGGGCAGATACGCAGTATTTT
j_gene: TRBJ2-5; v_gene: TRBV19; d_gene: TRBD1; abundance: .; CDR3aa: CASSPRTINRQGAGETQYF; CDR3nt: TGTGCCAGTAGCCCAAGGACCATTAACCGACAGGGGGCGGGGGAGACCCAGTACTTC
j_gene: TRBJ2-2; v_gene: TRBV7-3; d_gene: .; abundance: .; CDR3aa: CASSPPPGRGTGELFF; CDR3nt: TGTGCCAGCAGCCCCCCTCCAGGGCGAGGCACCGGGGAGCTGTTTTTT
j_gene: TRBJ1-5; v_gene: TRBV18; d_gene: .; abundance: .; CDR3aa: CASSPPLVGGRNQPQHF; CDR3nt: TGTGCCAGCTCACCACCGTTGGTTGGGGGCCGCAATCAGCCCCAGCATTTT
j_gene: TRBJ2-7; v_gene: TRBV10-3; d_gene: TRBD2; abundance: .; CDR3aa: CAISGSLAGTYF; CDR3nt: TGTGCCATCAGTGGGTCCCTAGCGGGGACGTACTTC
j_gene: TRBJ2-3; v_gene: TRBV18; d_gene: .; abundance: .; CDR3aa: CASSRNLGTDTQYF; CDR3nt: TGTGCCAGCTCACGTAATCTCGGCACAGATACGCAGTATTTT
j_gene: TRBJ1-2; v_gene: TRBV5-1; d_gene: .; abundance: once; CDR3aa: CASSLSGRASGYTF; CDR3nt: TGCGCCAGCAGCTTGTCTGGCAGGGCATCTGGCTACACCTTC
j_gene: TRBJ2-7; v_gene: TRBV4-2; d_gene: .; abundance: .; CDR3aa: CASSQGRAGGTYEQYF; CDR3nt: TGTGCCAGCAGCCAAGGCCGGGCAGGGGGGACCTACGAGCAGTACTTC
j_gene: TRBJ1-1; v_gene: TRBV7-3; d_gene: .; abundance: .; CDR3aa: CASSLTVVGEVTEAFF; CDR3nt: TGTGCCAGCAGCTTAACGGTGGTGGGGGAGGTCACTGAAGCTTTCTTT
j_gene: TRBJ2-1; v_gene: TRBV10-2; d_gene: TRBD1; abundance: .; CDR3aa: CASSGGTGTGVSNEQFF; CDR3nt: TGCGCCAGCAGTGGCGGAACCGGGACAGGGGTTAGCAATGAGCAGTTCTTC
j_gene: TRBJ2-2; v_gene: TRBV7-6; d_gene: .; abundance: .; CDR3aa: CASSRQLEPGELFF; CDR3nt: TGTGCCAGCAGCCGGCAACTAGAACCCGGGGAGCTGTTTTTT
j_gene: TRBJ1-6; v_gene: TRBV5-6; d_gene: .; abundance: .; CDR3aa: CASSFGGRSYNSPLHF; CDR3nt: TGTGCCAGCAGCTTCGGGGGAAGGTCCTATAATTCACCCCTCCACTTT
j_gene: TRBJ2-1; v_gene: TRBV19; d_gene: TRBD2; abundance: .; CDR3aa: CASHGGLAGNEQFF; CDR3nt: TGTGCCAGTCATGGGGGACTAGCCGGCAATGAGCAGTTCTTC
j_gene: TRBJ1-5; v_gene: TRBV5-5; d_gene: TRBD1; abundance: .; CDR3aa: CASSAGTGKDQPQHF; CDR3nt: TGTGCCAGCAGCGCCGGGACAGGTAAGGATCAGCCCCAGCATTTT
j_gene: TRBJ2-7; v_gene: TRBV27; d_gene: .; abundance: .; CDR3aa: CASSFSDTYEQYF; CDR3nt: TGTGCCAGCAGTTTCTCGGACACCTACGAGCAGTACTTC
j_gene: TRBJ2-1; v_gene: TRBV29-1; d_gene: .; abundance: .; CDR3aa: CSVTRVKGEYPYNEQFF; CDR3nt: TGCAGCGTAACTAGGGTAAAGGGGGAGTACCCCTACAATGAGCAGTTCTTC
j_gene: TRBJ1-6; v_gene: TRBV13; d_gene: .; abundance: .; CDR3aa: CASSSTGSSYNSPLHF; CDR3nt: TGTGCCAGCAGCTCTACGGGGAGCTCCTATAATTCACCCCTCCACTTT
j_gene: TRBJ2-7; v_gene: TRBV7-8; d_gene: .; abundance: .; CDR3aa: CASSLAAGGGYEQYF; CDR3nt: TGTGCCAGCAGCTTAGCCGCCGGGGGAGGCTACGAGCAGTACTTC
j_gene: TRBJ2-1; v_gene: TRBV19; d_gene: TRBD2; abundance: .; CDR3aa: CASSIGLAAYNEQFF; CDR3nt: TGTGCCAGTAGTATCGGCCTAGCGGCCTACAATGAGCAGTTCTTC
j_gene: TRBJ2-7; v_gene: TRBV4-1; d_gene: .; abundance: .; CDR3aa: CASSLEGLPAYEQYF; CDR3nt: TGCGCCAGCAGCCTAGAGGGGCTACCCGCCTACGAGCAGTACTTC
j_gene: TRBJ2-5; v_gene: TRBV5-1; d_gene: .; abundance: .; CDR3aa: CASSFRRDPQETQYF; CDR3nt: TGCGCCAGCAGCTTCAGGAGGGACCCCCAAGAGACCCAGTACTTC
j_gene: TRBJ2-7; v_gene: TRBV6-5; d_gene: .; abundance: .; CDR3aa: CASRKGQSYEQYF; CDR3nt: TGTGCCAGCAGAAAAGGACAGTCCTACGAGCAGTACTTC
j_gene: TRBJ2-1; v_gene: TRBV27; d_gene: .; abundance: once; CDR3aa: CASSTGMGQFF; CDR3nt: TGTGCCAGCAGCACAGGGATGGGGCAGTTCTTC
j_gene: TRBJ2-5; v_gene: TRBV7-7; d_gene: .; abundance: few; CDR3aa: CASSLRRGNQETQYF; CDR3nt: TGTGCTAGCAGCCTCCGCAGGGGCAACCAAGAGACCCAGTACTTC
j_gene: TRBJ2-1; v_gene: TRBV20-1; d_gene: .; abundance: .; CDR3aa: CSARRGNEQFF; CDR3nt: TGCAGTGCTAGAAGGGGCAATGAGCAGTTCTTC
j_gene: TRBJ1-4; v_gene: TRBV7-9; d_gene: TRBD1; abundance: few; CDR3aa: CASSLGDRGTTNEKLFF; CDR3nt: TGTGCCAGCAGCTTGGGGGACAGGGGTACGACTAATGAAAAACTGTTTTTT
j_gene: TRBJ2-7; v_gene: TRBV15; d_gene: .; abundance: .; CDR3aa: CATSRGGHSTYEQYF; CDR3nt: TGTGCCACCAGCAGAGGGGGGCATTCAACCTACGAGCAGTACTTC
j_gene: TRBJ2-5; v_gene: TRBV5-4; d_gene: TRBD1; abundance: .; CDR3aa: CASSRQGQGGETQYF; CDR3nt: TGTGCCAGCAGCAGACAGGGACAGGGAGGTGAGACCCAGTACTTC
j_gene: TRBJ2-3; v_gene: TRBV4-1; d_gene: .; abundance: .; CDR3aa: CASSHFDRVGGDTQYF; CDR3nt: TGCGCCAGCAGCCATTTCGACAGGGTGGGGGGAGATACGCAGTATTTT
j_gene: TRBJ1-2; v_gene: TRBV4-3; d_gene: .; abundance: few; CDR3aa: CASSLLGEDYGYTF; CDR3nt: TGCGCCAGCAGCCTTTTGGGGGAGGACTATGGCTACACCTTC